This T cell receptor (beta chain) was captured in a study of blood T cell repertoires in COVID-19. The overall study: From the United States, Italy and Spain came samples of acute and convalescent COVID-19. Sample material is recorded as cDNA or gDNA derived from T cells, B-cell-depleted T cells, or PBMCs.

Germline V gene sequence: CDR1 KGHSH, CDR2 LQKENI. The CDR3 contains 13 residues. V dropped 5 bases and J dropped 5 bases, with 10 bases sitting between them. As processed by the authors: How many nucleated cells were present was estimated from reference gene primer amplification. Sequenced by immunoSEQ multiplex PCR; TCRdb stores in-frame clones only, minus some. The DNA was the basis for D and trimming; V, J and clone size are from that table. The table records 89,000 or so clones, 90% to 95% of them present only once. V usage is TRBV18 and J usage is TRBJ2-1; no clear D gene. This receptor was obtained from a human donor with active COVID-19. The donor label of this sample is uncertain. Input material: peripheral blood. CDR3 sequence: CASSLSSDNEQFF. DNA of the CDR3: TGTGCCAGCTCATTATCCTCAGACAATGAGCAGTTCTTC.